This T cell receptor (beta chain) was captured in a study of blood T cell repertoires in COVID-19. Study information: Sample material is recorded as cDNA or gDNA derived from T cells, B-cell-depleted T cells, or PBMCs.

V lost 1 base to trimming and J lost 11 bases, with 16 bases between them. The CDR3 runs 14 residues. Germline V gene data show CDR1 as SGHTS and CDR2 as YDEGEE. Source study methods: Quantification of nucleated cells was approximated via reference gene primer amplification. TCRdb's copy holds only in-frame clones and misses some; the assay was immunoSEQ multiplex PCR. Clone size and V and J calls were adopted from that table, with D and trimming inferred from the DNA. This sample has fewer than 150,000 clones, with around 83% found just once. This TCR came from a man aged 35-49 years with acute or convalescent COVID-19. Material: peripheral blood. The rearrangement uses TRBV5-8 and TRBJ1-5; tentative D call: TRBD1 (6 bases). CDR3 loop: CASSLQQGSTAQHF. As DNA, the CDR3 is TGTGCCAGCAGCTTGCAACAGGGTAGCACAGCCCAGCATTTT.